One and the same sample provided the 25 T cell receptor beta chains below, sequenced in a study of blood T cell repertoires in COVID-19. Some clones are missing from TCRdb's copy, which holds only in-frame ones; the method was immunoSEQ multiplex PCR. Of 30,000 or so clones detected, more than 80% appear once; the ten largest clones hold over 0.85%. The sequenced material came from peripheral blood. Source of these receptors: a male donor with active COVID-19.

The chain carries TRBV2 and TRBJ1-3; the match to TRBD1 covers 10 bases. Per the germline V gene, CDR1 is SNHLY and CDR2 is FYNNEI. The length of the CDR3 is 16 residues. V lost 8 bases to trimming and J lost 2 bases; unmatched junction nucleotides: 9. CDR3 coding DNA: TGTGCCAGCTCGCGGGGACAGGGGAGAACTGGAAACACCATATATTTT. Translation gives CASSRGQGRTGNTIYF.

The J gene is TRBJ1-6, the V gene TRBV5-6, with 7 bases lining up with TRBD1. The CDR3 extends over 18 amino acids. The V segment lost 3 bases and the J segment 0 bases; nucleotides outside the gene matches: 9. Germline CDR1 is SGHDT and CDR2 is YYEEEE. The CDR3 DNA reads TGTGCCAGCAGCTGGAACAGGGGTGGGAGCTCCTATAATTCACCCCTCCACTTT. As protein: CASSWNRGGSSYNSPLHF.

This chain links TRBV20-1 with TRBJ2-5; D remains unclear. There are 11 residues in the CDR3. Germline CDR1 reads DFQATT; CDR2 reads SNEGSKA (reference sequence). The germline V and J ends were trimmed by 3 bases and 4 bases, with 6 bases remaining between them. The CDR3 nucleotides read TGCAGTGCTAGCCCCTCAGAGACCCAGTACTTC. This gives the protein CSASPSETQYF.

The rearrangement uses TRBV4-1 and TRBJ1-2, with D possibly being TRBD1 (5 bases). The CDR3 has 13 amino acids. Germline-derived CDR1 and CDR2 are MGHRA and YSYEKL. Trimming shortened V by 0 bases and J by 7 bases, and 9 bases separated the two germline ends. DNA for the CDR3: TGCGCCAGCAGCCAAGACAGGGTCTCTGGCTACACCTTC. Residues: CASSQDRVSGYTF.

As regards this clone: Other DNA variants within this sample encode the same CDR3. The chain's CDR3 is CASSFQGDGYTF. CDR3 nucleotide sequence: TGCGCCAGCAGCTTTCAGGGGGATGGCTACACCTTC. The chain has TRBV5-1 and TRBJ1-2, with 7 bases that match TRBD1. This CDR3 is 12 amino acids long. Germline V gene lookup returns CDR1 SGHRS and CDR2 YFSETQ. With V trimmed by 2 bases and J by 6 bases, 1 base remained unmatched.

This chain connects TRBV14 to TRBJ2-5; the D gene is possibly TRBD2 (5 bases). The germline CDR1 and CDR2 sequences are SGHDN and FVKESK. The CDR3 contains 15 residues. V lost 2 bases and J 2 bases, leaving 12 bases between the germline ends. The CDR3 DNA sequence: TGTGCCAGCAGCCAATACGCACAGCGGCAAGAGACCCAGTACTTC. Translating gives CASSQYAQRQETQYF.

The J gene is TRBJ1-1, the V gene TRBV6-5, with 7 bases aligning to TRBD1. The length of the CDR3 is 13 residues. Germline V gives CDR1 MNHEY, CDR2 SVGAGI. Trimming at V came to 7 bases and at J to 10 bases, leaving 12 bases not matched to a gene. The CDR3 protein is CASIDTGAPVAFF. In DNA form, the CDR3 reads TGTGCCAGCATCGATACAGGGGCGCCGGTAGCTTTCTTT.

The chain uses TRBV7-8 and TRBJ1-1, with D unresolved. This CDR3 contains 14 residues. Germline assignment: CDR1 SGHVS and CDR2 FQNEAQ. With 5 bases removed from V and 4 bases from J, the gap between germline ends came to 14 bases. The DNA of the CDR3 is TGTGCCAGCAGCGAAGGTAGTGCAGGCACTGAAGCTTTCTTT. It is translated as CASSEGSAGTEAFF.

This rearrangement joins TRBV3-1 (or the pseudogene TRBV3-2) to TRBJ1-1; 7 bases fit TRBD1. The CDR3 contains 14 residues. Germline loops: CDR1 LGHDT, CDR2 YNNKEL (reference sequence). J lost 1 base, V lost 4 bases, and 3 bases had no gene match. The CDR3 region is CASSLGTANTEAFF. In nucleotides, the CDR3 is TGTGCCAGCAGCCTGGGGACAGCGAACACTGAAGCTTTCTTT.

This chain uses TRBV5-1 with TRBJ2-1; D uncertain. Per the germline V gene, CDR1 is SGHRS and CDR2 is YFSETQ. The CDR3 has 15 amino acids. V was trimmed by 1 base and J by 4 bases, leaving 12 bases between them. DNA for the CDR3: TGCGCCAGCAGCTTGAGCTCAGGATTTTACAATGAGCAGTTCTTC. Protein sequence: CASSLSSGFYNEQFF.

The genes are TRBV18 and TRBJ2-1; 7 bases align to TRBD1. The CDR3 covers 14 residues. With 3 bases clipped from V and 7 bases from J, the junction kept 6 bases outside the gene matches. Germline loops: CDR1 KGHSH, CDR2 LQKENI. The CDR3 is CASSPGQILNEQFF. The CDR3 nucleotides are TGTGCCAGCTCACCGGGACAGATCCTTAATGAGCAGTTCTTC. The variable domain in full, with the rest retrieved from reference TRBV18 and TRBJ2-1, is NAGVMQNPRHLVRRRGQEARLRCSPMKGHSHVYWYRQLPEEGLKFMVYLQKENIIDESGMPKERFSAEFPKEGPSILRIQQVVRGDSAAYFCASSPGQILNEQFFGPGTRLTVL.

The J gene is TRBJ2-6, the V gene TRBV19, with 12 positions matching TRBD1. After removal of 5 bases from V and 0 bases from J, the junction contained 5 bases not matched to a gene. Germline V gene lookup returns CDR1 LNHDA and CDR2 SQIVND (reference sequence). CDR3 length equals 18 residues. Written as DNA, the CDR3 is TGTGCCAGTAGTGGGGACAGGGGGCATACCTCTGGGGCCAACGTCCTGACTTTC. It translates to CASSGDRGHTSGANVLTF.

This clone showed up just once. The chain employs TRBV6-2 or TRBV6-3 and TRBJ2-3, with 10 bases that match TRBD2. There are 18 residues in the CDR3. Trimming at V came to 6 bases and at J to 6 bases, leaving 18 bases not matched to a gene. The germline V gene encodes CDR1 MNHEY and CDR2 SVGEGT. The CDR3: CASSSLAGGLKRQDTQYF. In nucleotides, the CDR3 is TGTGCCAGCAGCTCCTTAGCGGGGGGCTTGAAGCGTCAGGATACGCAGTATTTT.

This clone has only a few counts. The CDR3 coding sequence is TGTGCCATCAGTGAGAACAGCGGGGGTGCGGGAGATACGCAGTATTTT. Its protein is CAISENSGGAGDTQYF. The gene calls are TRBV10-3 and TRBJ2-3; 8 bases fit TRBD2. CDR1 ENHRY and CDR2 SYGVKD come from the germline V gene. The V segment lost 2 bases and the J segment 5 bases; nucleotides outside the gene matches: 9. CDR3 length: 16 amino acids.

This clone was counted between two and nine times. V gene TRBV7-9 combines with J gene TRBJ1-1; a possible D gene is TRBD1 (5 bases). Germline assignment: CDR1 SEHNR and CDR2 FQNEAQ (reference sequence). This CDR3 comprises 13 residues. V shed 1 base and J shed 8 bases, with 11 bases lying between them. The CDR3 bases are TGTGCCAGCAGCTTAGGCGGGACGTTCGAAGCTTTCTTT. This sequence encodes CASSLGGTFEAFF. The full variable domain, with the rest looked up from reference TRBV7-9 and TRBJ1-1, is DTGVSQNPRHKITKRGQNVTFRCDPISEHNRLYWYRQTLGQGPEFLTYFQNEAQLEKSRLLSDRFSAERPKGSFSTLEIQRTEQGDSAMYLCASSLGGTFEAFFGQGTRLTVV.

This rearrangement joins TRBV10-3 to TRBJ2-2; 8 bases map to TRBD1. This CDR3 is 12 amino acids long. The germline gives CDR1 ENHRY, CDR2 SYGVKD. CDR3 loop: CGTGSGTGELFF. Here the CDR3 DNA reads TGTGGGACAGGGTCCGGCACCGGGGAGCTGTTTTTT.

The V call is TRBV7-6, the J call TRBJ1-1; perhaps TRBD1 as D (5 bases). CDR1 is SGHVS and CDR2 is FNYEAQ in the germline V gene. The CDR3 is made up of 12 amino acids. V lost 4 bases to trimming and J lost 4 bases, with 7 bases between them. CDR3 in amino acids: CASSSGRTEAFF. Here the CDR3 DNA reads TGTGCCAGCAGCTCAGGGCGCACTGAAGCTTTCTTT.

V is TRBV5-3 and J is TRBJ1-1, with 9 bases aligning to TRBD1. TRBV5-3 is an ORF for which the function is uncertain. The CDR3 sequence is 17 residues long. Trimming removed 6 bases from V and 4 bases from J; junction bases left unmatched: 16. CDR3 nucleotides: TGTGCCAGAAACGAGACAGGGGGACGAGTCTGCGGCACTGAAGCTTTCTTT. This codes for CARNETGGRVCGTEAFF.

The V and J genes are TRBV6-2 or TRBV6-3 and TRBJ1-2, with 7 bases fitting TRBD1. The V and J ends lost 5 bases and 4 bases, in that order; junction bases with no gene match: 7. This CDR3 is 14 amino acids long. Germline CDR1 and CDR2: MNHEY and SVGEGT. CDR3 protein: CASSLRQGTYGYTF. The CDR3 DNA reads as TGTGCCAGCAGTCTACGACAGGGTACCTATGGCTACACCTTC.

The CDR3 loop is CAWRGSGGRQPQHF. DNA for the CDR3: TGTGCCTGGAGGGGGTCAGGGGGCCGTCAGCCCCAGCATTTT. The chain couples TRBV30 to TRBJ1-5; 8 nucleotides align to TRBD1. CDR3 length equals 14 residues. V was clipped by 3 bases and J by 6 bases; unmatched bases: 7. Germline CDR1 and CDR2: GTSNPN and SVGIG (reference sequence).

The gene calls are TRBV6-5 and TRBJ1-1; D remains unclear. Germline V gene lookup returns CDR1 MNHEY and CDR2 SVGAGI. This CDR3 region has 12 residues. Trimming removed 4 bases from V and 8 bases from J, with 11 bases in between. As DNA, the CDR3 is TGTGCCAGCAGTTCCGAGATCCGGGAAGCTTTCTTT. Protein: CASSSEIREAFF.

The chain uses TRBV29-1 and TRBJ2-5, with 8 bases that match TRBD2. V trimming: 3 bases; J trimming: 1 base; junction bases outside the gene matches: 4. Germline assignment: CDR1 SQVTM and CDR2 ANQGSEA. The CDR3 extends over 14 amino acids. The CDR3 region is CSVETAGAQETQYF. Here the CDR3 DNA reads TGCAGCGTTGAGACAGCGGGGGCCCAAGAGACCCAGTACTTC. The full variable domain, rest sourced from reference TRBV29-1 and TRBJ2-5, is SAVISQKPSRDICQRGTSLTIQCQVDSQVTMMFWYRQQPGQSLTLIATANQGSEATYESGFVIDKFPISRPNLTFSTLTVSNMSPEDSSIYLCSVETAGAQETQYFGPGTRLLVL.

The V and J genes are TRBV5-5 and TRBJ2-1; a weak D match, TRBD1 (7 bases). The CDR3 runs to 16 residues. The germline CDR1 and CDR2 sequences are SGHKS and YYEKEE (reference sequence). V lost 0 bases and J 8 bases, leaving 18 bases between the germline ends. The CDR3 region is CASSLEFRGDWDEQFF. The DNA of the CDR3 is TGTGCCAGCAGCTTGGAGTTCAGGGGGGACTGGGATGAGCAGTTCTTC.

This chain joins TRBV7-9 and TRBJ1-4, with 10 bases matching TRBD1. The CDR3 extends over 14 amino acids. V was pared by 6 bases and J by 4 bases, with 2 bases of the junction left unmatched. CDR1 SEHNR and CDR2 FQNEAQ come from the germline V gene (reference sequence). CDR3 coding DNA: TGTGCCAGCAGTAGGACAGGGGGTAATGAAAAACTGTTTTTT. The encoded protein is CASSRTGGNEKLFF.

This chain links TRBV6-5 with TRBJ1-4, with 9 bases identical to TRBD1. CDR1 is MNHEY, CDR2 SVGAGI, per germline. This CDR3 region has 13 residues. V lost 6 bases and J lost 8; bases outside the gene matches: 4. The CDR3 is CASSRDRDEKLFF. CDR3 bases: TGTGCCAGCAGCCGGGACAGGGACGAAAAACTGTTTTTT.